The TCR beta chain described here comes from a study of T-cell memory formation after mild COVID-19. Whole-study context: TCR clusters largely stayed donor specific.

Constant-segment primers and 5'RACE yielded cDNA libraries for TCR alpha and TCR beta, each carrying sample barcodes and UMIs. TCRdb independently ran MiXCR on the 5' RACE reads; one entry per CDR3 protein. The table includes 150,000 or so distinct CDR3 sequences, approximately 14% detected once. This clonotype turned up a few times. The length of the CDR3 is 14 residues. Germline V lookup: CDR1 SGHAT, CDR2 FQDESV (reference sequence). V lost 5 bases to trimming and J lost 6 bases, with 17 bases between them. This sequence originates from an adult woman who had mild COVID-19 (a few samples of this study predate the infection). Cell type and time point are not known. The J gene is TRBJ2-7, the V gene TRBV11-1; D might be TRBD1 (5 bases). The material sequenced was PBMCs or a T cell subset sorted from them (not recorded which). The CDR3 is CASSAPRQFSEQYF. Written as DNA, the CDR3 is TGTGCCAGCAGCGCTCCCCGACAGTTTTCCGAGCAGTACTTC.